This T cell receptor (beta chain) derives from a study of blood T cells in healthy people across ages. For the second PCR, which ran for about 6 to 12 cycles, a sample-barcoded 5' primer and a J-beta primer mix were used. With 12 random nucleotides, a template-switch adaptor tagged each individual cDNA molecule. TCRdb independently ran MiXCR on the 5' RACE reads; one entry per CDR3 protein. Of 600,000 to 800,000 distinct CDR3 sequences listed, around 21% are singletons. There are many counts of this clonotype. As yet, its antigen is unknown. Its ends do not fully match the called genes, so a read error is possible. General study findings and limits: Among long-lived donors, naive CD4+ cells were more numerous and diversity higher than in aged donors.

Sample: blood. The TCR sequence derives from a man between 70 and 80 years old in good health.

The CDR3 region is CASSLPVGSRTNEQFF. The CDR3 DNA is TGTGCTAGCAGCCTCCCCGTGGGGTCTCGAACCAATGAGCAGTTCTTC. V gene TRBV7-7 combines with J gene TRBJ2-1; unclear D gene. This CDR3 region has 16 residues. The germline gives CDR1 SSHAT, CDR2 FNYEAQ (reference sequence). Variable domain in full (rest from reference TRBV7-7 and TRBJ2-1): GAGVSQSPRYKVTKRGQDVTLRCDPISSHATLYWYQQALGQGPEFLTYFNYEAQPDKSGLPSDRFSAERPEGSISTLTIQRTEQRDSAMYRCASSLPVGSRTNEQFFGPGTRLTVL.